The 18 T cell receptor beta chains presented below share a single source sample, sequenced in a study of CD8+CD57+ T cells in acquired aplastic anemia. The use of genomic DNA as template underpinned the TCR beta VDJ and CDR3 profiling. TCRdb recomputed calls from the reads with MiXCR, one row per CDR3 protein. The repertoire has under 350,000 distinct CDR3 sequences, approximately 60% of them found once; the top ten carry approximately 1.2%. CD8+CD57+ cell expansion, shown by flow cytometry, had occurred in the patients selected for sequencing. Sequencing was performed on sorted CD4+, CD8+, or CD8+CD57+ T cells (not recorded which) from PBMCs. Receptors originate from a human donor with aplastic anemia.

The table lists this clonotype with many counts. The chain combines TRBV9 with TRBJ2-2; weak D call: TRBD2 (5 bases). This CDR3 spans 16 amino acids. V was pared by 0 bases and J by 4 bases, with 13 bases between. The germline V gene has CDR1 SGDLS and CDR2 YYNGEE. CDR3 sequence reads: CASSVDASSATGELFF. DNA for the CDR3: TGTGCCAGCAGCGTAGATGCTAGCTCGGCCACCGGGGAGCTGTTTTTT.

The rearrangement uses TRBV7-2 and TRBJ1-6; 7 bases are shared with TRBD1. Germline loops: CDR1 SGHTA, CDR2 FQGNSA. The CDR3 is 15 residues long. V dropped 6 bases and J dropped 8; count of bases not matched to a gene: 10. CDR3 DNA sequence: TGTGCCAGCAGGTCCACCGGGACAGCAGATTCACCCCTCCACTTT. Translating gives CASRSTGTADSPLHF.

The chain combines TRBV20-1 with TRBJ2-7, with D possibly called TRBD1 or TRBD2 (5 bases each). Per germline, CDR1 DFQATT and CDR2 SNEGSKA (reference sequence). The CDR3 is 13 amino acids. The V end was cut by 1 base, the J end by 2 bases, with 9 bases between. DNA of the CDR3: TGCAGTGCTAGAGGAGGGGAAACCTACGAGCAGTACTTC. It specifies CSARGGETYEQYF.

The rearrangement links TRBV2 to TRBJ1-1; D is unresolved. The length of the CDR3 is 16 residues. V was trimmed by 1 base and J by 1 base, leaving 13 bases between them. Germline assignment: CDR1 SNHLY and CDR2 FYNNEI. The chain's CDR3 is CASSEGTVVGNTEAFF. The CDR3 DNA reads as TGTGCCAGCAGTGAAGGCACGGTCGTGGGGAACACTGAAGCTTTCTTT.

Regarding this clonotype: One end of the junction fails to match germline, which may point to a read error. The chain has TRBV24-1 and TRBJ1-5; D ambiguous. The CDR3 has 12 amino acids. Germline V gives CDR1 KGHDR, CDR2 SFDVKD. CDR3 loop: CAAGSPNQPQHF. Written as DNA, the CDR3 is TGTGCCGCCGGGAGTCCCAATCAGCCCCAGCATTTC.

This clonotype was counted many times. This chain joins TRBV24-1 and TRBJ1-1; a weak D match, TRBD1 (5 bases). V gave up 6 bases and J gave up 7 bases, with 8 bases separating them. The CDR3 spans 11 residues. CDR1 and CDR2 (germline): KGHDR, SFDVKD. CDR3 sequence reads: CATSLGVEAFF. CDR3 DNA: TGTGCCACCAGTTTGGGGGTTGAAGCTTTCTTT.

This chain connects TRBV20-1 to TRBJ2-1; D possibly corresponds to TRBD1 (6 bases). CDR3 length: 11 residues. V dropped 1 base and J dropped 10 bases, with 8 bases sitting between them. The germline CDR1 and CDR2 sequences are DFQATT and SNEGSKA (reference sequence). CDR3 residues: CSARGGTEQFF. CDR3 bases: TGCAGTGCTAGAGGGGGGACAGAGCAGTTCTTC.

The V and J genes are TRBV20-1 and TRBJ2-7; 9 nucleotides match TRBD1. From germline, CDR1 is DFQATT and CDR2 SNEGSKA (reference sequence). The junction had 8 bases not matched to a gene; V was cut back by 6 bases and J by 2 bases. The CDR3 sequence is 14 residues long. CDR3 sequence: CSAARGQGTYEQYF. CDR3 DNA: TGCAGTGCCGCCCGGGGACAGGGTACCTACGAGCAGTACTTC.

This chain links TRBV29-1 with TRBJ2-7; possibly TRBD2 for D (5 bases). Germline V gives CDR1 SQVTM, CDR2 ANQGSEA. V shed 4 bases and J shed 5 bases, with 24 bases lying between them. The CDR3 totals 16 residues. CDR3: CSVVWAVGIISDEQYF. DNA of the CDR3: TGCAGCGTTGTTTGGGCAGTTGGGATTATTAGCGACGAGCAGTACTTC.

Worth noting for this clonotype: Since the CDR3 does not end with the conserved phenylalanine or tryptophan, this likely comes from a read error. V gene TRBV6-5 combines with J gene TRBJ2-3; TRBD2 aligns across 8 bases. Germline-derived CDR1 and CDR2 are MNHEY and SVGAGI. CDR3 length: 16 amino acids. V dropped 8 bases and J dropped 2; count of bases not matched to a gene: 12. This CDR3 reads CASSSGRVPFTDTQYL. DNA for the CDR3: TGTGCCAGCTCTAGCGGGCGGGTACCTTTCACAGATACGCAGTATCTT.

The sample holds many counts of this clonotype. The chain has TRBV4-1 and TRBJ1-1; 10 bases are shared with TRBD1. This CDR3 contains 13 residues. Unmatched junction bases numbered 5, after V lost 10 bases and J lost 3 bases. Germline values: CDR1 MGHRA, CDR2 YSYEKL. Here the CDR3 DNA reads TGCGCCACCAGACAGGGGGCGGACACTGAAGCTTTCTTT. This sequence encodes CATRQGADTEAFF.

This clonotype appeared many times. The chain recombines TRBV7-3 with TRBJ2-1, with 8 bases identical to TRBD2. Germline V lookup: CDR1 SGHTA, CDR2 FQGTGA. The CDR3 loop spans 16 amino acids. Unmatched junction bases numbered 8, after V lost 0 bases and J lost 7 bases. CDR3 loop: CASSLTVQGLENEQFF. The CDR3 DNA reads as TGTGCCAGCAGCTTAACGGTCCAGGGACTAGAGAATGAGCAGTTCTTC.

On this clonotype: One end of the junction fails to match germline, which may point to a read error. The chain uses TRBV20-1 and TRBJ2-3; tentatively, D is TRBD1 (5 bases). The CDR3 is 14 residues long. The germline V gene has CDR1 DFQATT and CDR2 SNEGSKA (reference sequence). The CDR3 DNA is TGCAGTGCTAGATTAACAGGTCGTTCAGATACGCAATATTTT. Amino acid sequence: CSARLTGRSDTQYF.

The chain carries TRBV20-1 and TRBJ2-3; D perhaps matches TRBD2 (6 bases). Trimming left V 1 base short and J 2 bases short, with 13 bases between. This CDR3 is 15 amino acids long. CDR1 and CDR2 from the germline V gene are DFQATT and SNEGSKA (reference sequence). The CDR3 DNA reads TGCAGTGCTAGAGCTCCGGGGGTCCACACAGATACGCAGTATTTT. This sequence encodes CSARAPGVHTDTQYF.

This clonotype was seen at least ten times. The V call is TRBV4-1, the J call TRBJ2-1, with 8 bases that match TRBD1. The CDR3 is 15 residues long. With V trimmed by 2 bases and J by 6 bases, 6 bases remained unmatched. Germline V CDR1 and CDR2: MGHRA, YSYEKL. The CDR3 reads CASSQPGQVRNEQFF. The CDR3 DNA is TGCGCCAGCAGCCAACCGGGACAGGTCCGCAATGAGCAGTTCTTC.

This clonotype appeared a few times. The genes are TRBV7-9 and TRBJ2-7; D might be TRBD1 (6 bases). The CDR3 has 14 amino acids. Trimming took 4 bases from V and 0 from J, leaving 10 bases between them. Germline lookup yields CDR1 SEHNR and CDR2 FQNEAQ (reference sequence). CDR3 sequence reads: CASSSPDSSYEQYF. DNA of the CDR3: TGTGCCAGCAGCTCACCGGACAGCTCCTACGAGCAGTACTTC. The full variable domain, with the rest looked up from reference TRBV7-9 and TRBJ2-7, is DTGVSQNPRHKITKRGQNVTFRCDPISEHNRLYWYRQTLGQGPEFLTYFQNEAQLEKSRLLSDRFSAERPKGSFSTLEIQRTEQGDSAMYLCASSSPDSSYEQYFGPGTRLTVT.

This clonotype was seen repeatedly, ten times or more. The chain couples TRBV4-2 to TRBJ2-7, with a possible D match to TRBD2 (6 bases). This CDR3 spans 14 amino acids. Between the trimmed V and J ends, which lost 1 base and 6 bases, there was a span of 13 bases. Germline V lookup: CDR1 LGHNA, CDR2 YNFKEQ. The CDR3 loop reads CASSQGVADSEQYF. CDR3 nucleotides: TGTGCCAGCAGCCAAGGAGTAGCGGATTCCGAGCAGTACTTC.

V and J are TRBV5-1 and TRBJ2-6; 7 bases are shared with TRBD1. Germline lookup yields CDR1 SGHRS and CDR2 YFSETQ. CDR3 length: 15 residues. The J segment lost 4 bases and the V segment lost 0 bases, leaving 1 base of the junction unmatched. CDR3 DNA: TGCGCCAGCAGCTTGGAGGGACAGGGGGCCAACGTCCTGACTTTC. Translated: CASSLEGQGANVLTF.